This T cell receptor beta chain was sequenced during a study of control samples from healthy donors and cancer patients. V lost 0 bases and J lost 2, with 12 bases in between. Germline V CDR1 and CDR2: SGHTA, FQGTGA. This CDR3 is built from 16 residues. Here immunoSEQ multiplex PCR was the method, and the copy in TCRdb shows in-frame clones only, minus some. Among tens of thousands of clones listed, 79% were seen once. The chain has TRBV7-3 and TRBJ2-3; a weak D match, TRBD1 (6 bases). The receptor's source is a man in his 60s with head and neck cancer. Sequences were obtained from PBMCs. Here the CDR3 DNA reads TGTGCCAGCAGCTTAACGACCGGACAGTACACAGATACGCAGTATTTT. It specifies CASSLTTGQYTDTQYF.